Given below is one T cell receptor beta chain in context. What it binds is unknown. Lactation, pregnancy, uncontrolled infections and other autoimmune diseases were all grounds for excluding patients. Orbital computed tomography and thyroid ultrasound, along with TRAb, serum thyroxine and clinical symptoms, underpinned diagnosis. The entry originates in a study of Graves' ophthalmopathy and Graves' hyperthyroidism. Study-wide results and caveats: Blood samples also showed most expanded thyroid clonotypes exceeding 0.001 frequency.

There are 15 residues in the CDR3. Germline lookup yields CDR1 SGHKS and CDR2 YYEKEE (reference sequence). The V end lost 0 bases, the J end lost 0 bases, and 7 bases lay between the germline ends. Amplified material comprised TCR beta CDR3 regions derived from RNA transcripts. Scientists carried out first-round RT-PCR using HTBI primers and then a second-round multiplex PCR. TCRdb independently ran MiXCR on the multiplex PCR reads; one entry per CDR3 protein. There are 400,000 or so distinct CDR3 sequences in the sample; 15% occur only once, and approximately 7% lies in the top ten. Sequencing was performed on peripheral blood. The receptor was isolated from a woman aged 18-29 years with stable Graves' hyperthyroidism. The chain recombines TRBV5-5 with TRBJ1-5; D remains ambiguous. The CDR3 sequence is CASSLEWGSNQPQHF. The CDR3 DNA is TGTGCCAGCAGCTTGGAGTGGGGTAGCAATCAGCCCCAGCATTTT.